This is a list of T cell receptor beta chains from one sample in a study of CD8 T cells in Susac syndrome. TCRdb passed the immunoSEQ multiplex PCR reads through MiXCR, listing each CDR3 protein once. The sample holds some 130,000 distinct CDR3 sequences, over 90% seen once. Material: CD8+ T cells from PBMCs. These receptors were collected from a human donor with Susac syndrome. The CDR3 runs from the conserved cysteine through the conserved F or W. The order of the fields is clone size, D gene, V gene, J gene, CDR3 protein, CDR3 DNA. The D gene is left open where the match is weak. For some rows the clone size is stated as once, few or many, or as a class when expanded; others skip it.

.	.	TRBV5-1	TRBJ1-1	CASSSVGIDTEAFF	TGCGCCAGCAGCTCCGTGGGGATTGACACTGAAGCTTTCTTT
.	TRBD1	TRBV7-9	TRBJ1-2	CASSLFTGGHGYTF	TGTGCCAGCAGCCTTTTCACAGGGGGACATGGCTACACCTTC
.	.	TRBV29-1	TRBJ2-1	CSVVSEGNEQFF	TGCAGCGTTGTTAGTGAGGGCAATGAGCAGTTCTTC
.	TRBD2	TRBV27	TRBJ2-1	CASSTGTSGSYNEQFF	TGTGCCAGCAGTACCGGGACTAGCGGGAGCTACAATGAGCAGTTCTTC
.	.	TRBV6-5	TRBJ2-3	CASSYSSLDTQYF	TGTGCCAGCAGTTACTCATCACTGGATACGCAGTATTTT
.	.	TRBV6-1	TRBJ1-5	CASSEDWTATYQPQHF	TGTGCCAGCAGTGAAGATTGGACAGCCACTTATCAGCCCCAGCATTTT
.	.	TRBV28	TRBJ2-1	CASNWGNEQFF	TGTGCCAGCAACTGGGGGAATGAGCAGTTCTTC
.	.	TRBV20-1	TRBJ2-7	CSAPESYEQYF	TGCAGTGCGCCAGAGTCCTACGAGCAGTACTTC
.	.	TRBV14	TRBJ1-3	CASSEPDSGNTIYF	TGTGCCAGCAGCGAGCCTGACTCTGGAAACACCATATATTTT
.	.	TRBV4-1	TRBJ2-7	CASSQDMGTLEQYF	TGCGCCAGCAGCCAAGATATGGGCACCCTCGAGCAGTACTTC
.	.	TRBV20-1	TRBJ1-2	CSAQTGQPNYGYTF	TGCAGTGCTCAGACGGGACAACCGAACTATGGCTACACCTTC
once	TRBD1	TRBV13	TRBJ1-1	CASSPNTGQGRQTEAFF	TGTGCCAGCAGCCCAAATACCGGACAGGGTAGGCAGACTGAAGCTTTCTTT
once	.	TRBV6-1	TRBJ2-7	CVTKGTTYEQYF	TGTGTCACGAAAGGGACCACCTACGAGCAGTACTTC
once	TRBD2	TRBV9	TRBJ2-7	CASSVDVGTSGMYEQYF	TGTGCCAGCAGCGTAGACGTAGGGACTAGCGGGATGTACGAGCAGTACTTC
.	TRBD2	TRBV9	TRBJ2-5	CASSVAAGGLQETQYF	TGTGCCAGCAGCGTAGCAGCGGGAGGGCTACAAGAGACCCAGTACTTC
.	.	TRBV19	TRBJ2-7	CASSILGDEQYF	TGTGCCAGTAGTATTTTGGGAGACGAGCAGTACTTC
.	.	TRBV21-1	TRBJ1-1	CASGRSPDNTEAFF	TGTGCCAGCGGTCGAAGCCCAGACAACACTGAAGCTTTCTTT
.	.	TRBV19	TRBJ1-5	CASSIADGEIGYPQHF	TGTGCCAGTAGTATTGCCGACGGGGAGATTGGCTACCCCCAGCATTTT
.	.	TRBV7-2	TRBJ2-3	CASRGPRADTQYF	TGTGCCAGCAGGGGACCAAGGGCAGATACGCAGTATTTT
.	.	TRBV5-1	TRBJ2-7	CASSGGSNEQYF	TGCGCCAGCAGCGGGGGGTCTAACGAGCAGTACTTC
once	TRBD1	TRBV20-1	TRBJ1-1	CSAPRGATEAFF	TGCAGTGCACCCAGGGGGGCCACTGAAGCTTTCTTT
once	.	TRBV19	TRBJ2-1	CASSIRGAYNEQFF	TGTGCCAGTAGTATACGGGGCGCCTACAATGAGCAGTTCTTC
.	.	TRBV9	TRBJ1-1	CASSGGQMNTEAFF	TGTGCCAGCTCCGGTGGGCAGATGAACACTGAAGCTTTCTTT
.	.	TRBV11-2	TRBJ2-2	CASRHPGPPMNTGELFF	TGTGCCAGCAGACATCCGGGACCCCCGATGAACACCGGGGAGCTGTTTTTT
.	.	TRBV12-3/TRBV12-4	TRBJ2-2	CASSSGLYKAGELFF	TGTGCCAGCAGTTCCGGGCTATACAAAGCCGGGGAGCTGTTTTTT